This record covers a single T cell receptor (beta chain). Method: immunoSEQ multiplex PCR; TCRdb's copy keeps in-frame clones and lacks some. The table records about 98,000 clones, about 80% of them present only once. This sample is drawn from a study of control samples from healthy donors and cancer patients. Germline lookup yields CDR1 LGHDT and CDR2 YNNKEL (reference sequence). This CDR3 is built from 14 residues. Trimming took 4 bases from V and 4 from J, leaving 13 bases between them. The sequenced sample consisted of blood. The V gene is TRBV3-1 (or the pseudogene TRBV3-2), the J gene TRBJ2-5; D remains unclear. The TCR originated in a woman in her 30s in good health. CDR3 nucleotides: TGTGCCAGCAGCCCGGCCGGCCGCAGAGAGACCCAGTACTTC. Its protein is CASSPAGRRETQYF.